This T cell receptor beta chain was sequenced for a study of T cell repertoires in cytomegalovirus infection. On the study more broadly: In public TCR beta signatures, there were indications of both CMV infection and matching HLA type.

With 4 bases removed from V and 5 bases from J, the gap between germline ends came to 14 bases. The CDR3 has 15 amino acids. Germline V gene data show CDR1 as MNHEY and CDR2 as SMNVEV (reference sequence). TCRdb analysed the reads with MiXCR anew, one entry per CDR3 protein. The table lists roughly 720,000 distinct CDR3 sequences, roughly 35% of them singletons. The material sequenced was PBMCs. The receptor was derived from a human donor in good health (CMV status not recorded). Some clones in this sample may be carry-over from other donors' samples. The chain has TRBV27 and TRBJ1-4, with D possibly TRBD1 on 6 matching bases. CDR3 nucleotide sequence: TGTGCCAGCAGTTCACAGGGCAGCAGGAATGAAAAACTGTTTTTT. The encoded protein is CASSSQGSRNEKLFF.